This record concerns one T cell receptor (beta chain) sequence. Its antigen is unknown. This sample is part of a study of T cell responses to AZD1222 COVID-19 vaccine. About the research overall: Researchers grouped second doses given at about 4 or about 12 weeks into one pool. General study results and limits: Donors in the cohort were predominantly white British and more often female, and clonal diversity was possibly underestimated. Increases in Spike-specific TCR breadth and depth were seen after two AZD1222 doses.

There are 15 residues in the CDR3. Germline trimming cut 2 bases from V and 10 bases from J; bases unmatched to any gene: 11. Germline CDR1 and CDR2: SGHTA and FQGTGA. Profiling relied on immunoSEQ multiplex PCR, and the TCRdb table lists in-frame clones only, not all of them. This table holds around 72,000 clones, roughly 82% found once. This sequence originates from an adult in good health. Sample: peripheral blood, taken on day 0 of AZD1222 vaccination. The chain carries TRBV7-3 and TRBJ2-1, with 7 positions matching TRBD2. This chain's CDR3 is CASSLSGGSLGEQFF. CDR3 coding DNA: TGTGCCAGCAGCTTATCCGGGGGGTCCTTAGGGGAGCAGTTCTTC.